The 10 T cell receptor beta chains below all came from one sample that was sequenced in a study of blood T cell repertoires in COVID-19. Sequencing was performed with immunoSEQ multiplex PCR; in TCRdb, only in-frame clones are kept and a portion is missing. Seen here are a few hundred thousand clones, about 88% observed once, and the top ten hold around 0.98%. The sample was peripheral blood. The origin of the receptors is a man in his forties with acute or convalescent COVID-19.

The rearrangement joins TRBV25-1 to TRBJ1-2, with 7 bases that match TRBD1. The CDR3 extends over 15 amino acids. Germline V gene lookup returns CDR1 MGHDK and CDR2 SYGVNS. Losses at the gene ends were 2 bases for V and 2 bases for J; bases not matched to a gene: 5. The CDR3 DNA reads TGTGCCAGCAGTGAAGCACAGGGGTCGAACTATGGCTACACCTTC. This encodes CASSEAQGSNYGYTF.

This clone has just a few counts. The V gene is TRBV10-2, the J gene TRBJ2-5, with 7 bases identical to TRBD2. Germline V gene data show CDR1 as WSHSY and CDR2 as SAAADI. The ends lost 8 bases at V and 5 bases at J; junction bases unmatched: 8. The CDR3 loop spans 13 amino acids. The CDR3 region is CASQFSGAETQYF. CDR3 DNA: TGCGCCAGCCAATTCAGCGGGGCCGAGACCCAGTACTTC.

The chain uses TRBV5-1 and TRBJ2-1; D unclear. Per the germline V gene, CDR1 is SGHRS and CDR2 is YFSETQ. V shed 0 bases and J shed 3 bases, with 7 bases lying between them. The CDR3 sequence is 14 residues long. The CDR3 DNA reads TGCGCCAGCAGCTTGGGGCTTGACTACAATGAGCAGTTCTTC. Its translation: CASSLGLDYNEQFF.

CDR3 loop: CASSQLGNTIYF. The CDR3 bases are TGTGCCAGCAGCCAACTTGGAAACACCATATATTTT. The genes are TRBV3-1 (or the pseudogene TRBV3-2) and TRBJ1-3; D not resolved. V was shortened by 2 bases and J by 3 bases, with 2 bases between the two germline ends. From germline, CDR1 is LGHDT and CDR2 YNNKEL (reference sequence). This CDR3 has 12 amino acids.

The rearrangement links TRBV29-1 to TRBJ2-7; D is unresolved. V gave up 4 bases and J gave up 1 base, with 11 bases separating them. The V gene's germline CDR1 is SQVTM and CDR2 ANQGSEA. CDR3 length: 13 amino acids. CDR3 nucleotide sequence: TGCAGCGTTGGGAACAGTTATTCCTACGAGCAGTACTTC. Protein: CSVGNSYSYEQYF.

The V and J genes are TRBV9 and TRBJ2-2; maybe TRBD2 (6 bases). Trimming left V 4 bases short and J 0 bases short, with 13 bases between. The CDR3 is 16 amino acids. The V gene's germline CDR1 is SGDLS and CDR2 YYNGEE. The chain's CDR3 is CASSPLAAPNTGELFF. For the CDR3, the DNA is TGTGCCAGCAGCCCACTAGCCGCTCCGAACACCGGGGAGCTGTTTTTT. Combining the CDR3 with reference TRBV9 and TRBJ2-2 gives the whole variable domain DSGVTQTPKHLITATGQRVTLRCSPRSGDLSVYWYQQSLDQGLQFLIQYYNGEERAKGNILERFSAQQFPDLHSELNLSSLELGDSALYFCASSPLAAPNTGELFFGEGSRLTVL.

The chain joins TRBV9 to TRBJ2-5, with 12 bases matching TRBD2. CDR3 size: 20 residues. Trimming removed 3 bases from V and 0 bases from J; junction bases left unmatched: 15. From germline, CDR1 is SGDLS and CDR2 YYNGEE. CDR3 sequence: CASSDDPNTRTSGDQETQYF. CDR3 nucleotide sequence: TGTGCCAGCAGCGATGACCCAAATACACGGACTAGCGGGGACCAAGAGACCCAGTACTTC.

The chain has TRBV2 and TRBJ2-7, with 8 positions matching TRBD2. The ends lost 5 bases at V and 5 bases at J; junction bases unmatched: 11. The CDR3 sequence is 15 residues long. The germline CDR1 and CDR2 sequences are SNHLY and FYNNEI. The CDR3 DNA sequence: TGTGCCAGCAGTTTTTCCCCGGGACTAGGCCACGAGCAGTACTTC. This encodes CASSFSPGLGHEQYF.

V usage is TRBV7-2 and J usage is TRBJ1-6, with D possibly being TRBD1 (5 bases). CDR1 and CDR2 from the germline V gene are SGHTA and FQGNSA. V lost 3 bases and J 5 bases, leaving 11 bases between the germline ends. This CDR3 has 15 residues. This CDR3 is CASSFRQHHNSPLHF. DNA of the CDR3: TGTGCCAGCAGCTTCAGACAGCACCATAATTCACCCCTCCACTTT.

Concerning this clone itself: The junction does not match germline at one end; this may be a read error. The chain joins TRBV6-2 or TRBV6-3 to TRBJ1-5; 7 bases are a match to TRBD1. The CDR3 spans 12 residues. CDR1 is MNHEY, CDR2 SVGEGT, per germline. This chain's CDR3 is CASSSTTGTTDF. CDR3 DNA: TGTGCCAGCAGTTCAACGACAGGGACGACGGATTTT.